This T cell receptor beta chain was identified during a study of blood T cell repertoires in COVID-19. Original handling: From reference gene primer amplification, estimates of nucleated cell counts were derived. Produced via immunoSEQ multiplex PCR; TCRdb's table is partial and in-frame only. For V, J and clone size, that table is used; D and trimming come from the DNA. This repertoire shows about 99,000 clones, 80% to 85% found once; its top ten account for just under 2%. The specimen sequenced was peripheral blood. The source of this sequence is a man in his 70s with active or convalescent COVID-19.

CDR3 sequence (DNA): TGTGCCAGTCTCCGGGACAGGGGTGCTGAAGCTTTCTTT. Its translation is CASLRDRGAEAFF. The chain joins TRBV7-9 to TRBJ1-1; 10 bases match TRBD1. The CDR3 has 13 residues. The germline gives CDR1 SEHNR, CDR2 FQNEAQ (reference sequence). After removal of 9 bases from V and 6 bases from J, the junction contained 7 bases not matched to a gene.